Here is one T cell receptor (beta chain) with its context. The protocol was immunoSEQ multiplex PCR, while the TCRdb copy is restricted to in-frame clones and leaves out a portion. The sample lists approximately 250,000 clones, 88% occurring once. This sample stems from a study of blood T cell repertoires in COVID-19. As for the study in general: PBMCs, B-cell-depleted T cells, or T cells provided the cDNA or gDNA that made up the material.

Seattle's enrolled individuals joined amid active infection and were then monitored longitudinally. The CDR3 length is 14 residues. V was trimmed by 3 bases and J by 8 bases, leaving 16 bases between them. CDR1 and CDR2 (germline): SGHVS, FQNEAQ. The gene calls are TRBV7-8 and TRBJ1-2; D possibly corresponds to TRBD1 (6 bases). The clonotype was recovered from a woman between 65 and 79 years old with COVID-19, enrolled during active disease. Sequenced sample: peripheral blood. Here the CDR3 reads CASSFGSGAGGYTF. As DNA, the CDR3 is TGTGCCAGCAGCTTCGGGTCAGGGGCAGGGGGCTACACCTTC.